This passage covers 12 T cell receptor beta chains from one sample sequenced in a study of control samples from healthy donors and cancer patients. Clones were sequenced by immunoSEQ multiplex PCR, and TCRdb holds only the in-frame ones, with some missing. The sample includes about 140,000 clones, about 90% of them seen just once. The sequenced sample consisted of blood. The receptors were sampled from a young man in good health.

V is TRBV12-3 or TRBV12-4 and J is TRBJ2-5; the D gene could be TRBD1 or TRBD2 (5 bases each). Trimming shortened V by 3 bases and J by 6 bases, and 11 bases separated the two germline ends. CDR3 length equals 13 residues. The CDR3 is CASSFGAEKTQYF. The CDR3 nucleotides read TGTGCCAGCAGTTTCGGGGCAGAGAAGACCCAGTACTTC.

The chain uses TRBV28 and TRBJ1-1; D is undetermined. The germline gives CDR1 MDHEN, CDR2 SYDVKM. The CDR3 totals 13 residues. The V end was cut by 6 bases, the J end by 1 base, with 9 bases between. CDR3 amino acids: CASSPSQNTEAFF. The DNA for the CDR3 is TGTGCCAGCAGCCCCAGTCAGAACACTGAAGCTTTCTTT.

The rearrangement links TRBV3-1 (or the pseudogene TRBV3-2) to TRBJ2-3; D not certain. The germline CDR1 and CDR2 sequences are LGHDT and YNNKEL (reference sequence). V lost 4 bases and J lost 6, with 11 bases in between. The CDR3 sequence is 13 residues long. The CDR3 protein is CASSRTLSDTQYF. As DNA, the CDR3 is TGTGCCAGCAGCCGCACTTTATCGGATACGCAGTATTTT.

The chain links TRBV7-6 to TRBJ1-1, with D maybe TRBD1 (5 bases). Trimming took 5 bases from V and 7 from J, leaving 20 bases between them. Per germline, CDR1 SGHVS and CDR2 FNYEAQ. The CDR3 extends over 15 amino acids. For the CDR3, the DNA is TGTGCCAGCAGCGCCACCGACCAGAGGGGCGGTGAAGCTTTCTTT. Residues: CASSATDQRGGEAFF.

V and J are TRBV7-9 and TRBJ1-5; D gene uncertain. Germline V gene sequence: CDR1 SEHNR, CDR2 FQNEAQ (reference sequence). The CDR3 is 13 residues long. V dropped 5 bases and J dropped 6 bases, with 11 bases sitting between them. The CDR3 coding sequence is TGTGCCAGCAGCCCCTCATCGGGTCAGCCCCAGCATTTT. Protein product: CASSPSSGQPQHF.

This clone appeared a single time. Here the CDR3 DNA reads TGTGCCAGCAGCTCGTTAGCGGGGCCTTACAATGAGCAGTTCTTC. Its protein product is CASSSLAGPYNEQFF. The chain recombines TRBV11-2 with TRBJ2-1, with TRBD2 matching over 8 bases. The CDR3 covers 15 residues. V was pared by 4 bases and J by 4 bases, with 6 bases of the junction left unmatched. CDR1 and CDR2 from the germline V gene are SGHAT and FQNNGV.

The chain joins TRBV5-4 to TRBJ2-1; D perhaps matches TRBD2 (6 bases). This CDR3 is 15 amino acids long. Germline CDR1 reads SGHNT; CDR2 reads YYREEE (reference sequence). V was clipped by 2 bases and J by 5 bases, with 14 bases between them. CDR3 coding DNA: TGTGCCAGCAGCTTAGGTAGCGGATCCCACAATGAGCAGTTCTTC. This sequence encodes CASSLGSGSHNEQFF.

The rearrangement joins TRBV7-2 to TRBJ2-7; 9 bases are a match to TRBD1. The germline V gene encodes CDR1 SGHTA and CDR2 FQGNSA. The trim removed 5 bases at V and 5 bases at J, leaving 7 bases unmatched. The CDR3 sequence is 14 residues long. The CDR3 DNA follows: TGTGCCAGCAGCCTCGGACAGGGGTTCGACGAGCAGTACTTC. This codes for CASSLGQGFDEQYF.

The V call is TRBV5-5, the J call TRBJ2-6, with 8 bases that match TRBD1. CDR3 length equals 15 residues. V was pared by 6 bases and J by 8 bases, with 10 bases of the junction left unmatched. Germline-derived CDR1 and CDR2 are SGHKS and YYEKEE (reference sequence). CDR3: CASILSGGGPNVLTF. The DNA of the CDR3 is TGTGCCAGCATCCTTTCAGGGGGCGGACCCAACGTCCTGACTTTC.

CDR3 residues: CASSFFGWLDQETQYF. In DNA, the CDR3 is TGTGCCAGCAGCTTTTTTGGGTGGTTAGACCAAGAGACCCAGTACTTC. The chain employs TRBV5-6 and TRBJ2-5; unclear D gene. Trimming removed 2 bases at V and 0 bases at J, with 14 bases between. Germline-derived CDR1 and CDR2 are SGHDT and YYEEEE. CDR3 length: 16 amino acids.

The CDR3 spells CASSRGQGDNEQFF. The DNA for the CDR3 is TGTGCCAGCAGCCGGGGACAGGGAGACAATGAGCAGTTCTTC. This chain connects TRBV3-1 (or the pseudogene TRBV3-2) to TRBJ2-1, with 9 bases fitting TRBD1. CDR1 is LGHDT and CDR2 is YNNKEL in the germline V gene (reference sequence). This CDR3 spans 14 amino acids. After removal of 4 bases from V and 5 bases from J, the junction contained 3 bases not matched to a gene.

This clone was detected once. This rearrangement joins TRBV6-5 to TRBJ2-5, with D unclear. Per germline, CDR1 MNHEY and CDR2 SVGAGI. Deletions cut 6 bases from V and 2 bases from J, with 7 bases between. The CDR3 extends over 12 amino acids. CDR3 sequence (DNA): TGTGCCAGCAGCCCCGGGCAAGAGACCCAGTACTTC. This encodes CASSPGQETQYF.